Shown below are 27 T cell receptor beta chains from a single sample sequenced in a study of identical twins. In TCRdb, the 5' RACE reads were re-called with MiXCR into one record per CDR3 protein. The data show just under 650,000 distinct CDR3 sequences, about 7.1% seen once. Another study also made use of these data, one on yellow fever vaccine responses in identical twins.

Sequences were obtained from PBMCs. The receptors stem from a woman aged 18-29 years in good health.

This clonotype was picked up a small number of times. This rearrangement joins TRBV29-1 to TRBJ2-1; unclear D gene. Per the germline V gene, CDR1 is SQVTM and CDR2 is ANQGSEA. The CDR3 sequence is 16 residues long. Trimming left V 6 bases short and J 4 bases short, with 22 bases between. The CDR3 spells CSVPSFDVKYYNEQFF. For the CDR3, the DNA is TGCAGCGTCCCCTCTTTCGATGTGAAGTATTACAATGAGCAGTTCTTC.

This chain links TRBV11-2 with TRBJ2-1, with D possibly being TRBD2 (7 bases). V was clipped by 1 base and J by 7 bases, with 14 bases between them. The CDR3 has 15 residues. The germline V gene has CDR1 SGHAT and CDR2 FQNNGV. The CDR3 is CASSLGWGGINEQFF. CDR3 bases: TGTGCCAGCAGCTTAGGTTGGGGGGGCATAAATGAGCAGTTCTTC.

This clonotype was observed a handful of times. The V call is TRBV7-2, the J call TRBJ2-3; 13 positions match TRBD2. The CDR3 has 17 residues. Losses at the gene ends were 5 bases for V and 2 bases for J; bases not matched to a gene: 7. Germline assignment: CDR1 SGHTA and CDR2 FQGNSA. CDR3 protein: CASSLMGLAGPTDTQYF. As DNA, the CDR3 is TGTGCCAGCAGCCTAATGGGACTAGCGGGACCCACAGATACGCAGTATTTT.

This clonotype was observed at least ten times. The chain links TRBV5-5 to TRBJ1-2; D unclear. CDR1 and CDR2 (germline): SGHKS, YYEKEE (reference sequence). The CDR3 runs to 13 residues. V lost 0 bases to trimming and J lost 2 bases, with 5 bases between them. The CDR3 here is CASSLGFNYGYTF. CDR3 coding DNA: TGTGCCAGCAGCTTGGGATTCAACTATGGCTACACCTTC.

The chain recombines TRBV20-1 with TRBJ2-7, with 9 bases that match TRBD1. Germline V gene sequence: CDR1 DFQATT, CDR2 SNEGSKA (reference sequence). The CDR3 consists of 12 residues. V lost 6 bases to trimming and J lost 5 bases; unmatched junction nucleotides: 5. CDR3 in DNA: TGCAGTGCAAACAGGGGGCAGGACGAGCAGTACGTC. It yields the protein CSANRGQDEQYV.

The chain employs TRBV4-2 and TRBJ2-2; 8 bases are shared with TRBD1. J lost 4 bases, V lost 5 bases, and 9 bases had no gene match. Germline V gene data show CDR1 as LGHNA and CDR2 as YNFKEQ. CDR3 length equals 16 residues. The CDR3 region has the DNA TGTGCCAGCAGCTCCAGGACAGGGTCGAGCACCGGGGAGCTGTTTTTT. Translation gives CASSSRTGSSTGELFF.

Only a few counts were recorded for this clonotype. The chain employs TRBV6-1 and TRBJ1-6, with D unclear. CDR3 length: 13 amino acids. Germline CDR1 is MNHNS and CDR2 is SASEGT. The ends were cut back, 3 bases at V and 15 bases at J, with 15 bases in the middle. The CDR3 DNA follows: TGTGCCAGCAGTGATAGTTTATGGTCTGGCCTCCACTTT. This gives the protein CASSDSLWSGLHF.

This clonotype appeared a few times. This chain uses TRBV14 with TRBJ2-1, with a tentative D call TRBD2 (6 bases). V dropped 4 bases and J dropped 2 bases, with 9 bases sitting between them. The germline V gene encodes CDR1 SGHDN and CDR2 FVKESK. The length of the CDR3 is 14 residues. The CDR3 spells CASSPRRAYNEQFF. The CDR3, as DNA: TGTGCCAGCAGCCCACGGAGGGCCTACAATGAGCAGTTCTTC.

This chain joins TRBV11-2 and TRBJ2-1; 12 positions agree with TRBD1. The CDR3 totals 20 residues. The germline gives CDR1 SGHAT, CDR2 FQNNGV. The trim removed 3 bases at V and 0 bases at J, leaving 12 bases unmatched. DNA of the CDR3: TGTGCCAGCAGCTTTCAGCTCGGGACAGGGGGCGATAGCTCCTACAATGAGCAGTTCTTC. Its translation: CASSFQLGTGGDSSYNEQFF.

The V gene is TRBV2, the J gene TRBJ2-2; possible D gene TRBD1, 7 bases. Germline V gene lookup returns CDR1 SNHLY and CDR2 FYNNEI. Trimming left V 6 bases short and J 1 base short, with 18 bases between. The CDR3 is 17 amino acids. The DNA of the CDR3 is TGTGCCAGCAGAAAGGGGGCTGGCGGGGTGAACACCGGGGAGCTGTTTTTT. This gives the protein CASRKGAGGVNTGELFF.

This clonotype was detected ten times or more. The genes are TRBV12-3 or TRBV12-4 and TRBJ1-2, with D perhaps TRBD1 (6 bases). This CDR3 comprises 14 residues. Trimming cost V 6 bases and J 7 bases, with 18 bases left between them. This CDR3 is CASRSVGGSIGYTF. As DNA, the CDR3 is TGTGCCAGCAGATCAGTAGGGGGTTCGATTGGCTACACCTTC.

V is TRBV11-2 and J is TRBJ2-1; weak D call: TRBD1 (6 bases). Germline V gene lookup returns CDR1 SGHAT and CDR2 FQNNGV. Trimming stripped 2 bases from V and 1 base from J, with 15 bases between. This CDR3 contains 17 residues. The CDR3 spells CASSLSPGTHSYNEQFF. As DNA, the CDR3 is TGTGCCAGCAGCTTAAGCCCCGGGACACATTCCTACAATGAGCAGTTCTTC.

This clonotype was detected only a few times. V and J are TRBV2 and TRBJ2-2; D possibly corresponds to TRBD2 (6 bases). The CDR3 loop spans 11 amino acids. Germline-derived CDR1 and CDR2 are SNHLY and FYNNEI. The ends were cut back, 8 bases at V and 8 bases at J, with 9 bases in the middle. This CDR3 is CASGEAGELFF. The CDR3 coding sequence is TGTGCCAGCGGGGAGGCGGGGGAGCTGTTTTTT.

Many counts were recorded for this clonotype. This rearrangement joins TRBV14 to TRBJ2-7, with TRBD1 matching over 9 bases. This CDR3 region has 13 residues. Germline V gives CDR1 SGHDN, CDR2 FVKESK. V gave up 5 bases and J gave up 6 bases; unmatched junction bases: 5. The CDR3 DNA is TGTGCCAGCAGCACGGGGACAGGGCGCGAGCAGTACTTC. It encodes CASSTGTGREQYF.

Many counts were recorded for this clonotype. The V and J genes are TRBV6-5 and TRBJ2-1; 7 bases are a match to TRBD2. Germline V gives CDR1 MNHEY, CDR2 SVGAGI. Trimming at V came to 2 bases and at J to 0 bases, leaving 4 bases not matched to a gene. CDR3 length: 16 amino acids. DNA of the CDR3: TGTGCCAGCAGTTACAGTGGGAGGGGCTCCTACAATGAGCAGTTCTTC. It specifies CASSYSGRGSYNEQFF.

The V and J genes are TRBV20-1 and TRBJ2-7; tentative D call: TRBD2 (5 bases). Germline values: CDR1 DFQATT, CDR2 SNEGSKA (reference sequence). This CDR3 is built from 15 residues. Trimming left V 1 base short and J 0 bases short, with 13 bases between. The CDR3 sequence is CSARAPGYYSYEQYF. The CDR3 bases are TGCAGTGCTAGAGCGCCGGGATACTACTCCTACGAGCAGTACTTC.

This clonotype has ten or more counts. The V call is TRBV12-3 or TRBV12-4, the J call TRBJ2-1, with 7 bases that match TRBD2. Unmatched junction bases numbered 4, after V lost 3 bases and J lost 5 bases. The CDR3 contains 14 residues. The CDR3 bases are TGTGCCAGCAGTTTGCGGGAGCGGGACAATGAGCAGTTCTTC. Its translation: CASSLRERDNEQFF.

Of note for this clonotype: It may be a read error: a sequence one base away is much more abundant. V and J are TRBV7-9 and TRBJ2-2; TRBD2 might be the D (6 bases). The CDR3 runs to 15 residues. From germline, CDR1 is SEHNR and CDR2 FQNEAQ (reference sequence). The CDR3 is CASRAPGVNTGGLFF. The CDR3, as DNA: TGTGCCAGCAGAGCACCCGGGGTTAACACCGGGGGGCTGTTTTTT.

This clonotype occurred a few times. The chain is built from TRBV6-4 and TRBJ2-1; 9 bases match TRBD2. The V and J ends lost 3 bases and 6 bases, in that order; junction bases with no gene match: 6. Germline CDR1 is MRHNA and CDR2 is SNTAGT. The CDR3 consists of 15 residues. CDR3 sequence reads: CASSERAGGFNEQFF. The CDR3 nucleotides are TGTGCCAGCAGTGAACGGGCGGGAGGGTTCAATGAGCAGTTCTTC.

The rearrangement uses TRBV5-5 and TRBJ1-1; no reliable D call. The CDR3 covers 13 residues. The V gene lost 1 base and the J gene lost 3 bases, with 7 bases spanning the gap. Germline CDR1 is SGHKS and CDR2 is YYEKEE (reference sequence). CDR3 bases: TGTGCCAGCAGCTTGTTCGTAGACACTGAAGCTTTCTTT. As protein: CASSLFVDTEAFF.

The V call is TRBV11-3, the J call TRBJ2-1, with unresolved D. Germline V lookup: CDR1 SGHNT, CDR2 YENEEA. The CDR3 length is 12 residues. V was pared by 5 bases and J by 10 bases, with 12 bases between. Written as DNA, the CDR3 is TGTGCCAGCAGCGCAACTCCTAAAGAGCAGTTCTTC. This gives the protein CASSATPKEQFF.

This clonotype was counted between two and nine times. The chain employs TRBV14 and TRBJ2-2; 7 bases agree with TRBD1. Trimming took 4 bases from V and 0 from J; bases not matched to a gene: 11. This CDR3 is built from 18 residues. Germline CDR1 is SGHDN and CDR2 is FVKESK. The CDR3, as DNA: TGTGCCAGCAGCCCAAGTCTGGGGACAGAGACGAACACCGGGGAGCTGTTTTTT. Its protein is CASSPSLGTETNTGELFF.

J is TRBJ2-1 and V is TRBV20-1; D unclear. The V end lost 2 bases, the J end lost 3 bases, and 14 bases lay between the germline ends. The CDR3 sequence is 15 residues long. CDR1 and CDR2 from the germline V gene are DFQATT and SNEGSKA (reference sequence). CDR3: CSARMSRRYYNEQFF. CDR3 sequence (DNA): TGCAGTGCTAGAATGTCCCGACGGTACTACAATGAGCAGTTCTTC.

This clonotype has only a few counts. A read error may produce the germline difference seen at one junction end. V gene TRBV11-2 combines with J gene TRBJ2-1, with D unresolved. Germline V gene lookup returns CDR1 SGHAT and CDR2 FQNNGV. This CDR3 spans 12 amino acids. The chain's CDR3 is CASSPFTADRVF. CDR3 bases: TGTGCCAGCAGCCCATTTACTGCGGATCGGGTCTTC.

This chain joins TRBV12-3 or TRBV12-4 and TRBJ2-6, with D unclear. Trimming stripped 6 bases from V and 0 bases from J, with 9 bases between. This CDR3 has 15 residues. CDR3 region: CASSLTISGANVLTF. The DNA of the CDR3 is TGTGCCAGCAGCCTCACAATCTCTGGGGCCAACGTCCTGACTTTC.

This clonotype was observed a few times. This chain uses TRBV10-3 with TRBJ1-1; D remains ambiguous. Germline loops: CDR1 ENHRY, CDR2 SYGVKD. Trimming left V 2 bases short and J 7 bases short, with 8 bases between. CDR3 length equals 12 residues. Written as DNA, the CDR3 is TGTGCCATCAGTGAGGAGGGAATTGAAGCTTTCTTT. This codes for CAISEEGIEAFF.

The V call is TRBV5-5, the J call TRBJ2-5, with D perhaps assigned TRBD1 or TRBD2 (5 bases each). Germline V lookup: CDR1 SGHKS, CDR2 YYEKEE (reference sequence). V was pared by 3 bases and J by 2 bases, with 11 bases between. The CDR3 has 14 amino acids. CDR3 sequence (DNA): TGTGCCAGCAGCTGGGGGTGGAGGCAAGAGACCCAGTACTTC. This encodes CASSWGWRQETQYF.